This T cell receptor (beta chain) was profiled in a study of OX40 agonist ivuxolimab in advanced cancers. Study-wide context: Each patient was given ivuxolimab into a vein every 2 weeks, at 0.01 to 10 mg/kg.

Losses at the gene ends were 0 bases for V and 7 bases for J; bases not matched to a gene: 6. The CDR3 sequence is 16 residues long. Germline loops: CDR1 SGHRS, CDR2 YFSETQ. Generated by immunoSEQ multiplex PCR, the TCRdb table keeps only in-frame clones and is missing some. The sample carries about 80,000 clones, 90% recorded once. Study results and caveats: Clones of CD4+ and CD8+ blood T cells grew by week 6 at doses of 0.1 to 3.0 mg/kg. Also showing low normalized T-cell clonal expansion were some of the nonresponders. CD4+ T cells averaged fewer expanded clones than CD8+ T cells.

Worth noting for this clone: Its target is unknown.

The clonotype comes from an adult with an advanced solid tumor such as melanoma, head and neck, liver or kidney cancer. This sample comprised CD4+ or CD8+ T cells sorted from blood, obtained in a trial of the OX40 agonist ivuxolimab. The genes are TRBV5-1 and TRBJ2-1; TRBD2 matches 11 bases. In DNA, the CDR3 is TGCGCCAGCAGCTTGGCCCCGGCTAGCGGGGGGAATGAGCAGTTCTTC. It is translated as CASSLAPASGGNEQFF.